This passage covers 9 T cell receptor beta chains from one sample sequenced in a study of a mutant IDH1 vaccine in newly diagnosed glioma. Profiling relied on immunoSEQ multiplex PCR, and the TCRdb table lists in-frame clones only, not all of them. The profile shows 70,000 to 90,000 clones, about 91% of them singletons. Antigen specificity for these receptors is unknown. Sample time point: week 5, during vaccination. Vaccinated patients received 300 ug of mutant IDH1 20-mer peptide per dose, with topical imiquimod. The sample in question was PBMCs, obtained from a glioma patient whose treatment included an IDH1 peptide vaccine. These receptors all stem from a woman in her fifties or sixties with glioma.

This sequence joins TRBV18 and TRBJ1-4; possible D gene TRBD1, 5 bases. This CDR3 comprises 15 residues. Germline CDR1 and CDR2: KGHSH and LQKENI. Trimming shortened V by 3 bases and J by 6 bases, and 14 bases separated the two germline ends. CDR3 in amino acids: CASSPLGLGHEKLFF. CDR3 sequence (DNA): TGTGCCAGCTCACCGTTGGGATTGGGGCATGAAAAACTGTTTTTT.

This clone showed up just once. The chain combines TRBV29-1 with TRBJ2-1; 8 nucleotides line up with TRBD1. V lost 4 bases and J lost 9; bases outside the gene matches: 5. Germline V gives CDR1 SQVTM, CDR2 ANQGSEA. There are 12 residues in the CDR3. CDR3 nucleotide sequence: TGCAGCGTTGTTCAGGGGGCGAGTGAGCAGTTCTTC. It specifies CSVVQGASEQFF.

The rearrangement uses TRBV12-5 and TRBJ2-7; D not certain. The CDR3 has 11 amino acids. Trimming cost V 7 bases and J 2 bases, with 6 bases left between them. CDR1 is LGHNT and CDR2 is FRNRAP in the germline V gene. This chain's CDR3 is CASAAPYEQYF. Written as DNA, the CDR3 is TGTGCTAGTGCCGCGCCCTACGAGCAGTACTTC.

In its sample, this clone was seen a few times. This chain links TRBV5-1 with TRBJ2-5; D ambiguous. Germline CDR1 and CDR2: SGHRS and YFSETQ. V was pared by 4 bases and J by 1 base, with 5 bases between. The CDR3 contains 12 residues. In DNA form, the CDR3 reads TGCGCCAGCAGCCTCCGCCAAGAGACCCAGTACTTC. Amino acids: CASSLRQETQYF.

This sequence joins TRBV9 and TRBJ1-5; no firm D call. The V gene lost 4 bases and the J gene lost 3 bases, with 17 bases spanning the gap. The germline gives CDR1 SGDLS, CDR2 YYNGEE. The CDR3 has 16 residues. In nucleotides, the CDR3 is TGTGCCAGCAGCCCACGGGAGATTCTAAACAATCAGCCCCAGCATTTT. It codes for CASSPREILNNQPQHF. Supplemented by reference TRBV9 and TRBJ1-5, the full variable domain reads DSGVTQTPKHLITATGQRVTLRCSPRSGDLSVYWYQQSLDQGLQFLIQYYNGEERAKGNILERFSAQQFPDLHSELNLSSLELGDSALYFCASSPREILNNQPQHFGDGTRLSIL.

The V gene is TRBV6-5, the J gene TRBJ2-5, with TRBD1 identical over 8 bases. Gene TRBJ2-7 matches the end of the DNA better, so the J call may be wrong. Germline loops: CDR1 MNHEY, CDR2 SVGAGI. This CDR3 contains 13 residues. CDR3 in DNA: TGTGCCAGCAGTTATGGACAGGGAGGCGAGCAGTACTTC. It specifies CASSYGQGGEQYF.

Comments on this clone: This sequence may be a read error, since a much larger clone differs from it by one base. Other nucleotide sequences in the sample specify the same CDR3. The gene calls are TRBV5-5 and TRBJ1-5; the D gene is possibly TRBD1 (5 bases). V lost 4 bases to trimming and J lost 2 bases, with 19 bases between them. Germline lookup yields CDR1 SGHKS and CDR2 YYEKEE (reference sequence). The CDR3 consists of 17 residues. The CDR3 coding sequence is TGTGCCAGCAGCCCAGGGTCGCTAGATCTAGGCAATCAGCCCCAGCATTTT. As protein: CASSPGSLDLGNQPQHF.

This chain links TRBV2 with TRBJ2-1, with D possibly TRBD2 on 5 matching bases. The V and J ends lost 3 bases and 15 bases respectively, with 12 bases between them. This CDR3 spans 11 amino acids. Germline V lookup: CDR1 SNHLY, CDR2 FYNNEI. The CDR3 is CASSELLVLFF. CDR3 sequence (DNA): TGTGCCAGCAGTGAGTTACTAGTCCTGTTCTTC.

The chain employs TRBV18 and TRBJ2-1; D gene unclear. Trimming pared 5 bases from V and 2 bases from J, leaving 10 bases between. Germline assignment: CDR1 KGHSH and CDR2 LQKENI. CDR3 size: 14 residues. CDR3 in DNA: TGTGCCAGCTCATGGTCAGAGACCTACAATGAGCAGTTCTTC. It encodes CASSWSETYNEQFF.